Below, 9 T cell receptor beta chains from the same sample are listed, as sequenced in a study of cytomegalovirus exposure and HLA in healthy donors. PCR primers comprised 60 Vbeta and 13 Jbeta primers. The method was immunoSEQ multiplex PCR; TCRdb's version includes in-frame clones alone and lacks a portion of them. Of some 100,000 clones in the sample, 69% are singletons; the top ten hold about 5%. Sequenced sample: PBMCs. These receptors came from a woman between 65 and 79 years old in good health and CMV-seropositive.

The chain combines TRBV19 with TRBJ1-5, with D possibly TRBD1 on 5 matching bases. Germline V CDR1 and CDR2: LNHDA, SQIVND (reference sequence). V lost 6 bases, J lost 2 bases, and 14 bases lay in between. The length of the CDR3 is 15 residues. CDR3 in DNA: TGTGCCAGTAGACCCCTATTAGGGGGCAATCAGCCCCAGCATTTT. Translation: CASRPLLGGNQPQHF. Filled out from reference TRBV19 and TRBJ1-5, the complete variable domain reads DGGITQSPKYLFRKEGQNVTLSCEQNLNHDAMYWYRQDPGQGLRLIYYSQIVNDFQKGDIAEGYSVSREKKESFPLTVTSAQKNPTAFYLCASRPLLGGNQPQHFGDGTRLSIL.

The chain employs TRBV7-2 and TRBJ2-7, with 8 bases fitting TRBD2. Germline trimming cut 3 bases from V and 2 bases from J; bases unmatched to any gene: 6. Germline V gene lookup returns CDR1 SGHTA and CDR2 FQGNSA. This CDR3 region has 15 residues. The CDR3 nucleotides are TGTGCCAGCAGCTTGAGCGGGGGCGGGGCCTACGAGCAGTACTTC. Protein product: CASSLSGGGAYEQYF.

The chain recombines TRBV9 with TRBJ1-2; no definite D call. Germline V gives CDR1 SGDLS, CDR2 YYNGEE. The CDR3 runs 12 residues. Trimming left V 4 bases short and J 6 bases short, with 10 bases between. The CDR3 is CASSLYQDGYTF. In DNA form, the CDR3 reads TGTGCCAGCAGCCTTTACCAGGATGGCTACACCTTC.

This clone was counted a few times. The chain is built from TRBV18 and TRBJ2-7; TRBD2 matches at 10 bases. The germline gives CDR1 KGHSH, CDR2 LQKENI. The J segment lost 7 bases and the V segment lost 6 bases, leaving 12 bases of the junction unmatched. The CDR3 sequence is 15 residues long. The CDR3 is CASSDLAGVPLEQYF. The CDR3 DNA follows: TGTGCCAGCTCCGATCTAGCGGGGGTGCCCTTGGAGCAGTACTTC. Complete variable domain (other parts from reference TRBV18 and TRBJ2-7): NAGVMQNPRHLVRRRGQEARLRCSPMKGHSHVYWYRQLPEEGLKFMVYLQKENIIDESGMPKERFSAEFPKEGPSILRIQQVVRGDSAAYFCASSDLAGVPLEQYFGPGTRLTVT.

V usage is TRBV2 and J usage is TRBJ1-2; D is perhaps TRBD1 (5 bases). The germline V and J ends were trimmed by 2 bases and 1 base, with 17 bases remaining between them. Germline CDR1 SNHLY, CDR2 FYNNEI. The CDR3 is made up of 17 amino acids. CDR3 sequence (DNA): TGTGCCAGCAGTGAAACGGGGGAATCTGGGAGTAACTATGGCTACACCTTC. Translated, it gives CASSETGESGSNYGYTF.

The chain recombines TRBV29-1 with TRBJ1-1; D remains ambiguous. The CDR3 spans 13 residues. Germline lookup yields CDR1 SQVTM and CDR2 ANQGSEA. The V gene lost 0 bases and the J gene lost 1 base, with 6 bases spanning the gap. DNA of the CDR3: TGCAGCGTTGAAGATGGCAGGAACACTGAAGCTTTCTTT. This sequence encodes CSVEDGRNTEAFF. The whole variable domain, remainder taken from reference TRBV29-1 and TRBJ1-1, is SAVISQKPSRDICQRGTSLTIQCQVDSQVTMMFWYRQQPGQSLTLIATANQGSEATYESGFVIDKFPISRPNLTFSTLTVSNMSPEDSSIYLCSVEDGRNTEAFFGQGTRLTVV.

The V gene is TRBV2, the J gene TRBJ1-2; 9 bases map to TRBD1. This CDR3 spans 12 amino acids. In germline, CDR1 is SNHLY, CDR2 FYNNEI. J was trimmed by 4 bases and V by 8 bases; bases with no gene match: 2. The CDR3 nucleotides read TGTGCCAGCGGGACAGGGCCCTATGGCTACACCTTC. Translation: CASGTGPYGYTF.

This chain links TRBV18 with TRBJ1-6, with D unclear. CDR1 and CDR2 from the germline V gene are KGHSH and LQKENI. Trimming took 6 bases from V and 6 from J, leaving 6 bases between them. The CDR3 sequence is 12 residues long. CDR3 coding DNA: TGTGCCAGCTCCTCAGGTAATTCACCCCTCCACTTT. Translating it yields CASSSGNSPLHF.

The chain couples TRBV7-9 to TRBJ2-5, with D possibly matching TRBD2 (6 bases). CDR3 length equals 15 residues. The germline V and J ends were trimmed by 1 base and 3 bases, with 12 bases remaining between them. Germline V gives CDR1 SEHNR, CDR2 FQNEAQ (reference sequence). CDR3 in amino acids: CASSLVSGGEETQYF. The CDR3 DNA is TGTGCCAGCAGCTTAGTTTCCGGAGGGGAAGAGACCCAGTACTTC.